A single sample is the source of the 27 T cell receptor beta chains below, sequenced in a study of cytomegalovirus exposure and HLA in healthy donors. The PCR used 60 Vbeta and 13 Jbeta primers. Clones were sequenced by immunoSEQ multiplex PCR, and TCRdb holds only the in-frame ones, with some missing. The table includes 150,000 to 200,000 clones, 79% detected once. Sequenced input: PBMCs. Receptor source: a woman in her forties or fifties in good health and CMV-seronegative.

The J gene is TRBJ1-2, the V gene TRBV30, with D possibly being TRBD1 (6 bases). Germline loops: CDR1 GTSNPN, CDR2 SVGIG (reference sequence). The CDR3 has 14 amino acids. V gave up 0 bases and J gave up 6 bases, with 14 bases separating them. CDR3 amino acids: CAWSVNWGRDGYTF. In DNA form, the CDR3 reads TGTGCCTGGAGTGTAAATTGGGGGCGGGATGGCTACACCTTC.

This clone has only one observation. V and J are TRBV11-2 and TRBJ2-1; D may be TRBD2 (6 bases). Deletions cut 1 base from V and 8 bases from J, with 12 bases between. The CDR3 covers 14 residues. CDR1 and CDR2 (germline): SGHAT, FQNNGV. The CDR3 sequence: CASSLVLAQHEQFF. In nucleotides, the CDR3 is TGTGCCAGCAGCTTAGTCCTAGCGCAGCATGAGCAGTTCTTC.

CDR3 in DNA: TGCGCCAGCAGCCGGGACAGGGGAACGGCGGCTTTCTTT. Translating it yields CASSRDRGTAAFF. The chain employs TRBV10-1 and TRBJ1-1; TRBD1 matches at 10 bases. The CDR3 has 13 amino acids. Germline V gene lookup returns CDR1 WNHNN and CDR2 SYGVQD (reference sequence). J lost 11 bases, V lost 6 bases, and 9 bases had no gene match.

V is TRBV2 and J is TRBJ1-5; D is undetermined. Germline values: CDR1 SNHLY, CDR2 FYNNEI. This CDR3 is 13 amino acids long. The ends were cut back, 1 base at V and 6 bases at J, with 7 bases in the middle. The CDR3 nucleotides read TGTGCCAGCAGTGAAGGGAGCCTTCAGCCCCAGCATTTT. This sequence encodes CASSEGSLQPQHF. Full variable domain (missing parts from reference TRBV2 and TRBJ1-5): EPEVTQTPSHQVTQMGQEVILRCVPISNHLYFYWYRQILGQKVEFLVSFYNNEISEKSEIFDDQFSVERPDGSNFTLKIRSTKLEDSAMYFCASSEGSLQPQHFGDGTRLSIL.

The chain has TRBV27 and TRBJ2-7; D perhaps matches TRBD1 (5 bases). CDR1 is MNHEY, CDR2 SMNVEV, per germline (reference sequence). The CDR3 has 12 residues. V was pared by 9 bases and J by 7 bases, with 16 bases between. Written as DNA, the CDR3 is TGTGCCAGAGGGGTGGACCTGGGGGAGCAGTACTTC. It encodes CARGVDLGEQYF.

CDR3 DNA sequence: TGTGCCAGCAGTACCACTTACACCGGGGAGCTGTTTTTT. Residues: CASSTTYTGELFF. The gene calls are TRBV27 and TRBJ2-2; D uncertain. The germline V gene encodes CDR1 MNHEY and CDR2 SMNVEV (reference sequence). This CDR3 has 13 residues. Trimming stripped 5 bases from V and 3 bases from J, with 7 bases between.

This chain uses TRBV19 with TRBJ1-1; the D gene is possibly TRBD1 (6 bases). CDR3 length: 17 amino acids. V gave up 7 bases and J gave up 0 bases, with 21 bases separating them. Germline values: CDR1 LNHDA, CDR2 SQIVND (reference sequence). The CDR3 DNA follows: TGTGCCAGTACCGAGGGGGGAGGGGGGTTTTTGAACACTGAAGCTTTCTTT. This translates into CASTEGGGGFLNTEAFF.

The V call is TRBV2, the J call TRBJ2-7, with 9 bases lining up with TRBD1. The germline V gene has CDR1 SNHLY and CDR2 FYNNEI. The CDR3 loop spans 13 amino acids. Trimming removed 8 bases from V and 7 bases from J; junction bases left unmatched: 9. The CDR3 region is CASDLTGGGEQYF. In DNA form, the CDR3 reads TGTGCCAGCGATTTGACAGGGGGTGGGGAGCAGTACTTC.

V usage is TRBV5-4 and J usage is TRBJ1-1, with D hard to call. The V gene lost 4 bases and the J gene lost 3 bases, with 10 bases spanning the gap. The CDR3 is 13 amino acids. CDR1 is SGHNT, CDR2 YYREEE, per germline (reference sequence). CDR3 amino acids: CASSLGQDTEAFF. CDR3 bases: TGTGCCAGCAGCCTGGGCCAGGACACTGAAGCTTTCTTT.

A single count supports this clone. V usage is TRBV30 and J usage is TRBJ1-6; no reliable D call. Germline V CDR1 and CDR2: GTSNPN, SVGIG (reference sequence). This CDR3 comprises 13 residues. Deletions cut 3 bases from V and 10 bases from J, with 13 bases between. The chain's CDR3 is CAWRAGSGSPLHF. Written as DNA, the CDR3 is TGTGCCTGGAGGGCCGGGAGTGGGTCACCCCTCCACTTT.

The chain links TRBV5-1 to TRBJ2-4; maybe TRBD2 (6 bases). The CDR3 runs to 15 residues. Germline V gives CDR1 SGHRS, CDR2 YFSETQ. V lost 0 bases and J lost 7, with 14 bases in between. The CDR3, as DNA: TGCGCCAGCAGCTTGGAGAGGGGACTCGTCAACATTCAGTACTTC. This encodes CASSLERGLVNIQYF.

CDR3 sequence (DNA): TGTGCCAGTCAGGTCCAGAACACCGGGGAGCTGTTTTTT. Translating it yields CASQVQNTGELFF. The chain carries TRBV19 and TRBJ2-2; no firm D call. Germline CDR1 is LNHDA and CDR2 is SQIVND (reference sequence). CDR3 length: 13 amino acids. Trimming stripped 8 bases from V and 1 base from J, with 8 bases between. The full variable domain, with the rest looked up from reference TRBV19 and TRBJ2-2, is DGGITQSPKYLFRKEGQNVTLSCEQNLNHDAMYWYRQDPGQGLRLIYYSQIVNDFQKGDIAEGYSVSREKKESFPLTVTSAQKNPTAFYLCASQVQNTGELFFGEGSRLTVL.

The genes are TRBV27 and TRBJ1-2; D is possibly TRBD1 (6 bases). The CDR3 length is 14 residues. Germline lookup yields CDR1 MNHEY and CDR2 SMNVEV (reference sequence). Trimming pared 6 bases from V and 2 bases from J, leaving 13 bases between. The CDR3 bases are TGTGCCAGCAGCCGGGGACACAGCAACTATGGCTACACCTTC. The encoded protein is CASSRGHSNYGYTF.

The V and J genes are TRBV14 and TRBJ1-1; no firm D call. Germline assignment: CDR1 SGHDN and CDR2 FVKESK. The CDR3 loop spans 15 amino acids. V shed 0 bases and J shed 0 bases, with 8 bases lying between them. The CDR3 coding sequence is TGTGCCAGCAGCCAAGAGGACTTCATGAACACTGAAGCTTTCTTT. This gives the protein CASSQEDFMNTEAFF. Variable domain in full (rest from reference TRBV14 and TRBJ1-1): EAGVTQFPSHSVIEKGQTVTLRCDPISGHDNLYWYRRVMGKEIKFLLHFVKESKQDESGMPNNRFLAERTGGTYSTLKVQPAELEDSGVYFCASSQEDFMNTEAFFGQGTRLTVV.

This chain joins TRBV7-8 and TRBJ1-1; 9 bases are shared with TRBD1. Germline-derived CDR1 and CDR2 are SGHVS and FQNEAQ. This CDR3 region has 15 residues. Unmatched junction bases numbered 6, after V lost 3 bases and J lost 4 bases. For the CDR3, the DNA is TGTGCCAGCAGCTTGTCGACAGGGGGGAGCACTGAAGCTTTCTTT. It codes for CASSLSTGGSTEAFF.

V is TRBV18 and J is TRBJ1-5; TRBD1 is a possible D gene (6 bases). Trimming removed 5 bases from V and 0 bases from J, with 8 bases in between. Per the germline V gene, CDR1 is KGHSH and CDR2 is LQKENI. The CDR3 extends over 14 amino acids. The CDR3 nucleotides read TGTGCCAGCTCAGGGGGCCGTAGCAATCAGCCCCAGCATTTT. Protein sequence: CASSGGRSNQPQHF.

V is TRBV18 and J is TRBJ2-2, with D possibly being TRBD1 (5 bases). Trimming cost V 0 bases and J 6 bases, with 11 bases left between them. The germline V gene has CDR1 KGHSH and CDR2 LQKENI. The CDR3 length is 15 residues. CDR3 region: CASSPPRQTPGELFF. For the CDR3, the DNA is TGTGCCAGCTCACCACCTCGACAGACCCCCGGGGAGCTGTTTTTT.

V gene TRBV25-1 combines with J gene TRBJ2-3, with D maybe TRBD1 (6 bases). There are 13 residues in the CDR3. Germline V CDR1 and CDR2: MGHDK, SYGVNS. The ends were cut back, 3 bases at V and 5 bases at J, with 9 bases in the middle. This chain's CDR3 is CASSEGALDTQYF. CDR3 bases: TGTGCCAGCAGTGAGGGGGCACTAGATACGCAGTATTTT. Complete variable domain (other parts from reference TRBV25-1 and TRBJ2-3): EADIYQTPRYLVIGTGKKITLECSQTMGHDKMYWYQQDPGMELHLIHYSYGVNSTEKGDLSSESTVSRIRTEHFPLTLESARPSHTSQYLCASSEGALDTQYFGPGTRLTVL.

V usage is TRBV30 and J usage is TRBJ2-7; maybe TRBD1 (6 bases). Germline assignment: CDR1 GTSNPN and CDR2 SVGIG (reference sequence). V lost 2 bases and J 6 bases, leaving 20 bases between the germline ends. The CDR3 has 15 amino acids. The CDR3: CAWSTQAGTPSEQYF. Here the CDR3 DNA reads TGTGCCTGGAGTACCCAAGCCGGGACACCCAGCGAGCAGTACTTC.

V gene TRBV2 combines with J gene TRBJ1-4; D unclear. Germline values: CDR1 SNHLY, CDR2 FYNNEI. Trimming stripped 4 bases from V and 3 bases from J, with 15 bases between. The CDR3 extends over 16 amino acids. In nucleotides, the CDR3 is TGTGCCAGCAGTGTGCTCGGGGTCGGGTCTAATGAAAAACTGTTTTTT. It specifies CASSVLGVGSNEKLFF.

This clone has only a few counts. J is TRBJ2-7 and V is TRBV20-1, with 8 nucleotides matching TRBD2. The CDR3 extends over 11 amino acids. The germline CDR1 and CDR2 sequences are DFQATT and SNEGSKA (reference sequence). After removal of 5 bases from V and 6 bases from J, the junction contained 3 bases not matched to a gene. CDR3 DNA sequence: TGCAGTGCTGCCCGGGGGGGCGAGCAGTACTTC. Amino acid sequence: CSAARGGEQYF.

V and J are TRBV28 and TRBJ2-5, with D possibly TRBD2 on 5 matching bases. CDR1 and CDR2 (germline): MDHEN, SYDVKM. With 8 bases removed from V and 11 bases from J, the gap between germline ends came to 18 bases. This CDR3 has 12 amino acids. The CDR3 sequence: CASREPAREQYF. In nucleotides, the CDR3 is TGTGCCAGCCGAGAACCGGCTAGGGAGCAGTACTTC.

This clone was seen just once. The chain carries TRBV29-1 and TRBJ2-7; 9 nucleotides match TRBD2. Germline CDR1 is SQVTM and CDR2 is ANQGSEA. V was pared by 2 bases and J by 2 bases, with 7 bases of the junction left unmatched. The CDR3 is 15 residues long. CDR3 loop: CSVEYLAGTTYEQYF. CDR3 in DNA: TGCAGCGTTGAATATCTAGCGGGGACTACCTACGAGCAGTACTTC.

The chain joins TRBV28 to TRBJ2-1, with D perhaps matching TRBD1 (6 bases). The V and J ends lost 3 bases and 12 bases respectively, with 15 bases between them. Germline CDR1 is MDHEN and CDR2 is SYDVKM. There are 13 residues in the CDR3. The CDR3: CASSLGRGLRQFF. The CDR3 DNA follows: TGTGCCAGCAGTTTGGGCAGGGGCCTAAGGCAGTTCTTC.

V usage is TRBV28 and J usage is TRBJ2-7, with D possibly TRBD1 on 6 matching bases. V was shortened by 2 bases and J by 6 bases, with 17 bases between the two germline ends. This CDR3 contains 15 residues. Per the germline V gene, CDR1 is MDHEN and CDR2 is SYDVKM. The CDR3 is CASSLAGALTAEQYF. CDR3 bases: TGTGCCAGCAGTTTAGCAGGGGCACTCACGGCCGAGCAGTACTTC.

The rearrangement links TRBV28 to TRBJ2-7; 8 bases map to TRBD1. CDR1 MDHEN and CDR2 SYDVKM come from the germline V gene. V trimming: 10 bases; J trimming: 6 bases; junction bases outside the gene matches: 14. The CDR3 covers 14 residues. CDR3 sequence: CAIGGDRLHSEQYF. The CDR3 DNA follows: TGTGCCATAGGCGGGGACAGGCTTCATAGCGAGCAGTACTTC.

On this clone itself: Other DNA sequences in this specimen translate into the identical CDR3. The V call is TRBV28, the J call TRBJ2-7; TRBD2 is a possible D gene (5 bases). V was shortened by 7 bases and J by 3 bases, with 16 bases between the two germline ends. Germline V CDR1 and CDR2: MDHEN, SYDVKM. The CDR3 contains 14 residues. CDR3 bases: TGTGCCAGCACCCTAGCAGGACCCAGCTACGAGCAGTACTTC. This translates into CASTLAGPSYEQYF.